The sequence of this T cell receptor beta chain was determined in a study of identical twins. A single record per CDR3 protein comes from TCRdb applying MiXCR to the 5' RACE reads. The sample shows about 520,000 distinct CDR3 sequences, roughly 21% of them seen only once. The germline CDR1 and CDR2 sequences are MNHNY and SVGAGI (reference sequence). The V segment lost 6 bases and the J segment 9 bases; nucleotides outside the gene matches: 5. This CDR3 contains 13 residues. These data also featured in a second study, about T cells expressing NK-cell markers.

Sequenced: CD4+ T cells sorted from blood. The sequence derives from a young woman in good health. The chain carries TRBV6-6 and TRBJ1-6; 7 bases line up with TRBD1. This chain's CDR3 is CASRNRGGSPLHF. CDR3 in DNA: TGTGCCAGCAGGAACAGGGGCGGTTCACCCCTCCACTTT.